This T cell receptor (beta chain) was obtained from a study of neoadjuvant anti-PD-1 for oral cavity cancer. Points from the study as a whole: Treg/Th17 ratio rose with pretreatment blood and fell with post-treatment tumor TCRbeta clonality.

Method: immunoSEQ multiplex PCR; TCRdb's copy keeps in-frame clones and lacks some. The sample has approximately 15,000 clones, approximately 70% seen once; the top ten hold about 2.5%. This CDR3 has 15 amino acids. Germline assignment: CDR1 GTSNPN and CDR2 SVGIG (reference sequence). V shed 1 base and J 4 bases; nucleotides not matched to a gene: 4. To note about this clone: The target antigen is unknown.

Patients were newly diagnosed with stage II-IVA oral cavity squamous cell carcinoma without prior systemic or radiation treatment. This chain links TRBV30 with TRBJ2-1; TRBD2 aligns across 10 bases. Specimen: PBMCs, collected before nivolumab (anti-PD-1) treatment. This receptor was taken from a person between 40 and 85 years old with oral cavity squamous cell carcinoma. The CDR3 DNA follows: TGTGCCTGGAGTGAACTAGCGGGATTATACAATGAGCAGTTCTTC. Translation gives CAWSELAGLYNEQFF.